Listed here is a single T cell receptor beta chain. The germline gives CDR1 SQVTM, CDR2 ANQGSEA. V was trimmed by 4 bases and J by 0 bases, leaving 10 bases between them. The CDR3 extends over 13 amino acids. Each CDR3 protein is one row after TCRdb ran MiXCR on the reads. Here the sample spans approximately 500,000 distinct CDR3 sequences, approximately 16% being singletons. This sample is part of a study of T cell repertoires in cytomegalovirus infection. Study background: Indications came from public TCR beta signatures; they pointed to CMV infection and to a matching HLA type.

The sequencing sample was made of CD8+ T cells from PBMCs. The rearrangement joins TRBV29-1 to TRBJ2-7; possibly TRBD1 or TRBD2 for D (5 bases each). This TCR derives from a human donor in good health (CMV status not recorded). Some clones in this sample may be carry-over from other donors' samples. The CDR3 sequence: CSVVGTVSYEQYF. CDR3 nucleotides: TGCAGCGTTGTTGGGACGGTCTCCTACGAGCAGTACTTC.